The 22 T cell receptor beta chains given below trace back to one sample, sequenced in a study of blood T cell repertoires in COVID-19. The repertoire was sequenced with immunoSEQ multiplex PCR; TCRdb's copy has only in-frame clones and lacks some. The sample consists of under 200,000 clones, around 87% of them appearing once. The sample consisted of peripheral blood. These receptor sequences come from a middle-aged man with active or convalescent COVID-19.

The chain uses TRBV6-6 and TRBJ1-5; TRBD1 aligns across 9 bases. Germline lookup yields CDR1 MNHNY and CDR2 SVGAGI (reference sequence). The CDR3 consists of 15 residues. The V gene end was trimmed by 4 bases and the J gene end by 4 bases; junction bases not matched to a gene: 5. The CDR3 bases are TGTGCCAGCAGTTGGCCGGGACAGGGAAATCAGCCCCAGCATTTT. Protein sequence: CASSWPGQGNQPQHF.

The J gene is TRBJ2-1, the V gene TRBV2, with TRBD2 identical over 11 bases. Germline CDR1 SNHLY, CDR2 FYNNEI. V gave up 10 bases and J gave up 2 bases; unmatched junction bases: 16. CDR3 length: 18 residues. The DNA of the CDR3 is TGTGCCATGCGCGGGGCTAGCGGGGGGAGTACAACCTACAATGAGCAGTTCTTC. Amino acid sequence: CAMRGASGGSTTYNEQFF.

The chain combines TRBV10-1 with TRBJ1-3; no clear D gene. Germline V gives CDR1 WNHNN, CDR2 SYGVQD (reference sequence). V was pared by 3 bases and J by 2 bases, with 8 bases between. This CDR3 is 14 amino acids long. The CDR3 protein is CASSETLTGNTIYF. CDR3 nucleotides: TGCGCCAGCAGTGAAACTCTAACTGGAAACACCATATATTTT.

The chain recombines TRBV7-3 with TRBJ1-3, with TRBD1 identical over 9 bases. With 5 bases clipped from V and 4 bases from J, the junction kept 3 bases outside the gene matches. Germline V gene sequence: CDR1 SGHTA, CDR2 FQGTGA. This CDR3 spans 14 amino acids. CDR3 in amino acids: CASSTGGVGNTIYF. CDR3 nucleotide sequence: TGTGCCAGCAGCACAGGGGGCGTCGGAAACACCATATATTTT.

The V gene is TRBV4-2, the J gene TRBJ1-5; 8 bases are shared with TRBD1. CDR1 and CDR2 from the germline V gene are LGHNA and YNFKEQ. CDR3 size: 18 residues. The V segment lost 0 bases and the J segment 5 bases; nucleotides outside the gene matches: 12. The CDR3 reads CASSQDLRQGSSDQPQHF. The CDR3 DNA reads TGTGCCAGCAGCCAAGATCTAAGACAGGGGTCCTCCGATCAGCCCCAGCATTTT.

V usage is TRBV7-8 and J usage is TRBJ1-2; possible D gene TRBD1, 5 bases. The V gene lost 5 bases and the J gene lost 8 bases, with 15 bases spanning the gap. CDR1 and CDR2 from the germline V gene are SGHVS and FQNEAQ. There are 13 residues in the CDR3. The CDR3 coding sequence is TGTGCCAGCAGCCACGGGGGAAACGAAGGCTACACCTTC. Its protein is CASSHGGNEGYTF.

The rearrangement uses TRBV7-9 and TRBJ1-4; no clear D gene. CDR1 and CDR2 from the germline V gene are SEHNR and FQNEAQ (reference sequence). Trimming cost V 8 bases and J 4 bases, with 11 bases left between them. CDR3 size: 13 residues. For the CDR3, the DNA is TGTGCCAGCGGAGCCTTAGATAATGAAAAACTGTTTTTT. It specifies CASGALDNEKLFF.

The chain carries TRBV9 and TRBJ1-3; D ambiguous. Germline CDR1 is SGDLS and CDR2 is YYNGEE. CDR3 length equals 14 residues. V dropped 4 bases and J dropped 0 bases, with 8 bases sitting between them. CDR3 in DNA: TGTGCCAGCAGCCTACACAGCTCTGGAAACACCATATATTTT. The encoded protein is CASSLHSSGNTIYF.

The chain is built from TRBV9 and TRBJ2-1; 10 nucleotides match TRBD2. V lost 0 bases, J lost 7 bases, and 7 bases stayed unmatched. In germline, CDR1 is SGDLS, CDR2 YYNGEE. The CDR3 extends over 16 amino acids. The CDR3 DNA reads TGTGCCAGCAGCGTAGGGGGAGCGGGGGGGCAAAATGAGCAGTTCTTC. It yields the protein CASSVGGAGGQNEQFF.

The chain employs TRBV5-1 and TRBJ2-5, with TRBD1 identical over 8 bases. The germline V gene encodes CDR1 SGHRS and CDR2 YFSETQ. The CDR3 has 15 residues. V lost 4 bases to trimming and J lost 5 bases; unmatched junction nucleotides: 10. In DNA form, the CDR3 reads TGCGCCAGCAGCCGGAGCCAGGGGGCTGATGAGACCCAGTACTTC. Its protein is CASSRSQGADETQYF.

The rearrangement joins TRBV27 to TRBJ1-2, with 9 nucleotides matching TRBD1. With V trimmed by 8 bases and J by 8 bases, 6 bases remained unmatched. This CDR3 contains 12 residues. Germline CDR1 and CDR2: MNHEY and SMNVEV (reference sequence). The CDR3 loop is CASYNRGQGYTF. The CDR3 DNA follows: TGTGCCAGCTACAACAGGGGGCAGGGCTACACCTTC.

The V call is TRBV7-2, the J call TRBJ1-5, with TRBD1 as a possible D gene (6 bases). The CDR3 is 18 amino acids. The V and J ends lost 5 bases and 2 bases respectively, with 22 bases between them. Germline lookup yields CDR1 SGHTA and CDR2 FQGNSA. In DNA, the CDR3 is TGTGCCAGCAGCACCCTCTCAGGGGCCGTACCGGGCAATCAGCCCCAGCATTTT. Its translation is CASSTLSGAVPGNQPQHF. The whole variable domain, remainder taken from reference TRBV7-2 and TRBJ1-5, is GAGVSQSPSNKVTEKGKDVELRCDPISGHTALYWYRQSLGQGLEFLIYFQGNSAPDKSGLPSDRFSAERTGGSVSTLTIQRTQQEDSAVYLCASSTLSGAVPGNQPQHFGDGTRLSIL.

This clone occurred once. V and J are TRBV4-3 and TRBJ1-4, with D possibly matching TRBD1 (6 bases). This CDR3 comprises 13 residues. Germline V gives CDR1 LGHNA, CDR2 YSLEER. V lost 0 bases, J lost 11 bases, and 10 bases lay in between. The CDR3 loop is CASSQDKGGKLFF. CDR3 in DNA: TGCGCCAGCAGCCAAGATAAGGGGGGGAAACTGTTTTTT.

This clone was counted once. The chain couples TRBV4-3 to TRBJ2-2; possible D gene TRBD2, 6 bases. Trimming cost V 0 bases and J 1 base, with 9 bases left between them. Germline lookup yields CDR1 LGHNA and CDR2 YSLEER. This CDR3 is built from 16 residues. The chain's CDR3 is CASSQDGGRNTGELFF. CDR3 bases: TGCGCCAGCAGCCAAGACGGGGGTCGGAACACCGGGGAGCTGTTTTTT.

J is TRBJ1-1 and V is TRBV7-9; 9 bases agree with TRBD1. The germline CDR1 and CDR2 sequences are SEHNR and FQNEAQ (reference sequence). Trimming took 5 bases from V and 6 from J; bases not matched to a gene: 13. CDR3 length equals 16 residues. CDR3 DNA: TGTGCCAGCAGCGTAGAGGGGACAGGGAAAAATTCTGAAGCTTTCTTT. This sequence encodes CASSVEGTGKNSEAFF. The whole variable domain, remainder taken from reference TRBV7-9 and TRBJ1-1, is DTGVSQNPRHKITKRGQNVTFRCDPISEHNRLYWYRQTLGQGPEFLTYFQNEAQLEKSRLLSDRFSAERPKGSFSTLEIQRTEQGDSAMYLCASSVEGTGKNSEAFFGQGTRLTVV.

This rearrangement joins TRBV4-3 to TRBJ2-2, with TRBD2 matching 13 bases. The CDR3 runs 16 residues. V was clipped by 4 bases and J by 7 bases; unmatched bases: 6. The germline gives CDR1 LGHNA, CDR2 YSLEER. In DNA, the CDR3 is TGCGCCAGCAGCCTAACTAGCGGGGGGGCTGGCGGGGAGCTGTTTTTT. It encodes CASSLTSGGAGGELFF.

This clone was found a few times. This chain joins TRBV11-1 and TRBJ1-1; no clear D. Germline V gene data show CDR1 as SGHAT and CDR2 as FQDESV (reference sequence). The V gene lost 5 bases and the J gene lost 4 bases, with 14 bases spanning the gap. CDR3 length: 14 amino acids. The CDR3 spells CASSVKTRGTEAFF. CDR3 coding DNA: TGTGCCAGCAGCGTAAAGACCCGCGGCACTGAAGCTTTCTTT.

V and J are TRBV4-3 and TRBJ2-7; 11 bases map to TRBD2. Unmatched junction bases numbered 11, after V lost 1 base and J lost 0 bases. This CDR3 spans 19 amino acids. Germline CDR1 is LGHNA and CDR2 is YSLEER. The CDR3 loop reads CASSQALLAGGVDSYEQYF. The CDR3 DNA reads as TGCGCCAGCAGCCAAGCTCTGCTAGCGGGGGGCGTCGACTCCTACGAGCAGTACTTC.

V gene TRBV30 combines with J gene TRBJ2-3, with a tentative D call TRBD2 (5 bases). Per germline, CDR1 GTSNPN and CDR2 SVGIG (reference sequence). Trimming shortened V by 3 bases and J by 2 bases, and 15 bases separated the two germline ends. The CDR3 length is 15 residues. In DNA, the CDR3 is TGTGCCTGGAGCCTAAGCGGCCTAATCACAGATACGCAGTATTTT. Amino acid sequence: CAWSLSGLITDTQYF.

The chain is built from TRBV7-2 and TRBJ2-7; a weak D match, TRBD1 (6 bases). CDR1 is SGHTA, CDR2 FQGNSA, per germline. The V and J ends lost 5 bases and 8 bases respectively, with 13 bases between them. This CDR3 spans 12 amino acids. CDR3 bases: TGTGCCAGCAGCACCAGGGGACCCCAGCAGTACTTC. Amino acid sequence: CASSTRGPQQYF.

This clone showed up just once. In the same sample, other DNA sequences code for this CDR3. The J gene is TRBJ1-6, the V gene TRBV9; D is unclear. The CDR3 contains 13 residues. The germline V and J ends were trimmed by 0 bases and 7 bases, with 5 bases remaining between them. The germline gives CDR1 SGDLS, CDR2 YYNGEE. For the CDR3, the DNA is TGTGCCAGCAGCGTAGCGGGGAATTCACCCCTCCACTTT. Its protein is CASSVAGNSPLHF.

The V call is TRBV5-6, the J call TRBJ1-4; TRBD1 aligns across 10 bases. From germline, CDR1 is SGHDT and CDR2 YYEEEE. V was clipped by 3 bases and J by 6 bases; unmatched bases: 2. The length of the CDR3 is 14 residues. CDR3 region: CASSSGTGDEKLFF. CDR3 sequence (DNA): TGTGCCAGCAGCTCGGGGACAGGGGATGAAAAACTGTTTTTT.